This T cell receptor (beta chain) was sequenced during a study of blood T cells in healthy people across ages (dated by TCRdb to about 2015). The study in broad terms: In model experiments, template switching captured roughly one uniquely barcoded TCR beta cDNA molecule for every two T cells. To track age-related changes in TCR beta repertoire diversity, the study relied on deep sequencing normalized with unique cDNA molecular identifiers. The donors were divided into four age groups: young (average around 16 years), middle-aged (approximately 39), aged (about 60) and long-lived (roughly 82). Two additional independent replicas of 1 million unique cDNA reads from the same blood draw were analyzed for two donors (one aged 18 to 29 and one aged 80 or older). Results the study describes overall, beyond this receptor: Since profiling was done on bulk unsorted PBMCs, naive and antigen-experienced compartments could not be conclusively compared. The percentage of naive T cells measured by flow cytometry correlated strongly with observed TCR beta diversity. Estimates of total diversity based on one million sequenced T cells were considered lower bounds and underestimates. Compared with the aged group, the long-lived group had more naive CD4+ T cells, fewer expanded clones and increased TCR diversity, suggesting age selection. Because the CMV infection status of the donors was unknown, age-related changes in expanded clonotypes may potentially have been confounded. Observed TCR beta diversity per million T cells fell roughly linearly with age, and a significant reduction was already apparent by age roughly 40.

This clonotype was seen only a few times. Its antigen remains undetermined. The input lacks base qualities; no much larger clone sits a single base away. Systemically healthy Caucasian individuals from Russia, about 38 in total and aged about 6 to 100 years, were included as donors. About 10 milliliters of peripheral blood were collected from each donor into EDTA-treated Vacutainer tubes. Ficoll-Paque density-gradient centrifugation was used to isolate PBMCs, with at least 7 million per sample. Total RNA, at least 5.5 micrograms per sample, was extracted from PBMCs with Trizol reagent. For every donor, an aliquot of PBMCs went through flow cytometry to measure the percentages of naive CD45RAhigh/CD27high T cells. Receptor amplification or capture employed 5' RACE. The sequencing machine was an Illumina HiSeq 2500. A second about 6 to 11 cycle PCR used a sample-barcoded 5' primer and a J-beta primer mix. A template-switch 5' adaptor carrying 12 random nucleotides introduced a unique molecular identifier onto each TCR beta cDNA molecule. Each sample yielded at least 2.5 million CDR3-containing paired-end reads. All of the RNA was converted into first-strand cDNA using the Mint cDNA synthesis kit, with a TRBC-specific oligonucleotide serving as the primer. After uracil-DNA glycosylase treatment, a first 18-cycle PCR used universal primers M1SS and BC2_uni_R on all cDNA. The authors' pipeline ran thus. For normalization, 1 million high-quality reads, each with a distinct molecular identifier, were randomly selected from each sample. Reads sharing molecular identifiers were discarded rather than binned into consensus sequences. MiTCR, set to a Q25 quality threshold and the strictest error-elimination algorithm, was used for CDR3 identification, clonotype clustering and error correction. A nonparametric unseen species model using Euler transformation provided a lower-bound estimate of total TCR beta diversity. TCRdb itself trimmed the public reads at Q25 with fastp, ran MiXCR and retained productive beta chains. Entries that share a CDR3 protein sequence are merged under the most common genes and DNA. These V and J calls derive from TCRdb rather than the authors' analysis. The sample table records some 850,000 distinct CDR3 sequences; 20% to 30% of these occur just once. Of the sample, 3% is held by the ten largest clones.

Trimming removed 5 bases from V and 8 bases from J, leaving 12 bases between the germline ends. The CDR3 has 13 amino acids, counting the end cysteine and phenylalanine. Only the CDR3 region is kept as DNA, spanning 39 bases read in frame from base 1. The germline V gene specifies SGHTA as CDR1 and FQGNSA as CDR2. These data are also associated with another study on T cells of mothers and their children. That second publication adds: Nine systemically healthy Caucasian individuals, comprising three mothers and their six children, were included as donors. cDNA synthesis consumed the entire amount of extracted RNA, loaded at around 1.4 ug RNA in each 15 ul reaction. In the second PCR, sample barcodes and 2-4 random nucleotides were introduced via the M1S primer. Over 8 million TCR beta CDR3 reads were obtained for each mother, and 2.5 million to 3.5 million reads were obtained for each child. Thymic selection similarly shapes TCR recombination output in related and unrelated pairs, with minor effect from inherited differences. Normalized repertoire overlap was always slightly but never significantly higher in related than unrelated mother-child pairs. No persistent microchimeric T cell clones were detected, at a sensitivity of around 97 clones per million clonotypes. To look for features that set related mother-child pairs apart from unrelated individuals, the researchers ran deep NGS to compare the TCR beta repertoires of mothers and children. The mean age was roughly 40 +/- 4 years for the mothers and about 10 +/- 4 years for the children. Libraries were sequenced on Illumina HiSeq 2000 with 100+100 nt paired-end reads after adapter ligation with NEBNext reagents. Mother and child libraries were prepared a month apart and sequenced in separate runs to prevent cross-contamination. Between roughly 500,000 and 2,300,000 distinct TCR beta clonotypes were identified per donor. Naive TCR beta clonotypes were estimated from low-frequency clonotypes matched to each donor's FACS-determined naive share, without sorting.

Sequencing input: blood. Rearrangement joined TRBV7-2 to TRBJ1-4, with the identity of the D gene unclear. This sequence originates from a boy aged 5 to 17 in good health. The bases read TGTGCCAGCAGCATACGGGTGGGGGAAAAACTGTTTTTT. Translated, this is CASSIRVGEKLFF.